The entry that follows covers one TCR beta chain sequence. This PCR relied on a set of 60 Vbeta primers and 13 Jbeta primers. Clones were sequenced by immunoSEQ multiplex PCR, and TCRdb holds only the in-frame ones, with some missing. The sample consists of 150,000 or so clones, about 70% of them appearing once. This sample was taken from a study of cytomegalovirus exposure and HLA in healthy donors. The source of this sequence is a man younger than 40 in good health and CMV-seropositive. The sequencing sample was made of PBMCs.

The CDR3 loop is CASTPSGQPHSGANVLTF. The CDR3 nucleotides are TGTGCCAGCACCCCGTCAGGACAGCCCCACTCTGGGGCCAACGTCCTGACTTTC. The rearrangement uses TRBV7-9 and TRBJ2-6; a possible D gene is TRBD1 (6 bases). Germline assignment: CDR1 SEHNR and CDR2 FQNEAQ (reference sequence). V was cut by 7 bases and J by 0 bases, with 19 bases left in between. This CDR3 region has 18 residues.